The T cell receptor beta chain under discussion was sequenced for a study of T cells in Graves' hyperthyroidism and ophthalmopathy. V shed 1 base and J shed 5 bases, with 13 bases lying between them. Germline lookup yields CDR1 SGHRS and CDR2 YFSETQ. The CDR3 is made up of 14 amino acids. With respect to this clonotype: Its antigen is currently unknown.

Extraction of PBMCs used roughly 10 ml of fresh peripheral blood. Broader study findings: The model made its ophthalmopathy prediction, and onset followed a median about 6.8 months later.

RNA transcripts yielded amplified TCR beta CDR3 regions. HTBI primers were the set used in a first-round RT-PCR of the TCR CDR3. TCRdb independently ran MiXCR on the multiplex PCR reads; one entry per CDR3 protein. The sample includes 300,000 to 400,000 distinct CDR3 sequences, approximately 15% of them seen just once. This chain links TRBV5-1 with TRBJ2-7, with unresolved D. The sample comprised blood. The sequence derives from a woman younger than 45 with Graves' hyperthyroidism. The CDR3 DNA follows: TGCGCCAGCAGCTTGTTGGGCAGTTCCCACGAGCAGTACTTC. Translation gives CASSLLGSSHEQYF.